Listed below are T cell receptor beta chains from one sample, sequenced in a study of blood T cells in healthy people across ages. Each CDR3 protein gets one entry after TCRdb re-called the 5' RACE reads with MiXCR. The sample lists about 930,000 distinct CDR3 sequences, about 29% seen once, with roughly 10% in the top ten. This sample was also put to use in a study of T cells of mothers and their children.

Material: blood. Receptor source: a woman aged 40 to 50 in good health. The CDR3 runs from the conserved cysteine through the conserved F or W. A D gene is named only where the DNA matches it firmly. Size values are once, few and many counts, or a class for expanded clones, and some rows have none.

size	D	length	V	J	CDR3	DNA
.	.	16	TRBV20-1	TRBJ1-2	CSARDTRPDINYGYTF	TGCAGTGCTAGAGACACCCGCCCGGACATTAACTATGGCTACACCTTC
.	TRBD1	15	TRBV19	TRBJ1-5	CASCFGQGINQPQHF	TGTGCCAGTTGTTTCGGACAGGGCATCAATCAGCCCCAGCATTTT
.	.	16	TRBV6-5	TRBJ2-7	CASSTSGRGRSYEQYF	TGTGCCAGCAGTACATCGGGACGGGGGCGGTCCTACGAGCAGTACTTC
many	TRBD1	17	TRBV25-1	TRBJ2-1	CASQMFTGVFGYNEQFF	TGTGCCAGCCAGATGTTTACAGGGGTATTCGGGTACAATGAGCAGTTCTTC
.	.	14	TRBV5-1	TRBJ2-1	CASSLGGTENEQFF	TGCGCCAGCAGCTTGGGGGGGACCGAGAATGAGCAGTTCTTC
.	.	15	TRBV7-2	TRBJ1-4	CASSLGRPPNEKLFF	TGTGCCAGCAGCTTGGGGCGACCACCCAATGAAAAACTGTTTTTT
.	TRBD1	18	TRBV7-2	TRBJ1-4	CASSLYRQGAQTNEKLFF	TGTGCCAGCAGCTTATACCGGCAGGGGGCGCAGACTAATGAAAAACTGTTTTTT
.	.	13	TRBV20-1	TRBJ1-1	CSAIVRTYTEAFF	TGCAGTGCAATAGTCCGGACTTACACTGAAGCTTTCTTT
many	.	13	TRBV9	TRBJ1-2	CASSEGEDSGYTF	TGTGCCAGCAGCGAGGGGGAGGACTCCGGCTACACCTTC
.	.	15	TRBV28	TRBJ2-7	CASSQPAQAPYEQYF	TGTGCCAGCAGTCAACCGGCACAGGCGCCCTACGAGCAGTACTTC
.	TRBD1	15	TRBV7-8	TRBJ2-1	CASSPWTGVDNEQFF	TGTGCCAGCAGCCCCTGGACAGGGGTTGACAATGAGCAGTTCTTC
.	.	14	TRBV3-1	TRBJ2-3	CASSQRGTTDTQYF	TGTGCCAGCAGCCAACGGGGCACCACAGATACGCAGTATTTT
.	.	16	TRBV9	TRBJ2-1	CASSGGRQTSYNEQFF	TGTGCCAGCAGTGGGGGACGGCAAACTTCCTACAATGAGCAGTTCTTC
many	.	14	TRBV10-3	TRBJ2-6	CAISEDSGANVLTF	TGTGCCATCAGTGAGGATTCTGGGGCCAACGTCCTGACTTTC
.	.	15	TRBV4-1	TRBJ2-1	CASSQDSGTINEQFF	TGCGCCAGCAGCCAAGATTCCGGGACGATAAATGAGCAGTTCTTC
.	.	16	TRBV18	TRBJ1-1	CASSQLTGRSLTEAFF	TGTGCCAGCTCACAGTTGACGGGGAGATCACTCACTGAAGCTTTCTTT
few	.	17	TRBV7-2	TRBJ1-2	CASRSGLPGKANYGYTF	TGTGCCAGCAGATCAGGACTCCCGGGGAAAGCTAACTATGGCTACACCTTC
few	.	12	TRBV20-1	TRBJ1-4	CSAPATNEKLFF	TGCAGTGCCCCAGCAACTAATGAAAAACTGTTTTTT